The next 20 T cell receptor beta chains were all read from a single sample in a study of T cell repertoires in cytomegalovirus infection. TCRdb fed the reads into MiXCR, producing one record per CDR3 protein. Of around 450,000 distinct CDR3 sequences listed, 10% to 12% were seen once; the top ten hold roughly 10%. The sample comprised PBMCs. The receptor set was obtained from a human donor in good health (CMV status not recorded). Some clones in this sample may be carry-over from other donors' samples.

The chain joins TRBV14 to TRBJ2-1; D is perhaps TRBD1 (5 bases). Per germline, CDR1 SGHDN and CDR2 FVKESK. Trimming cost V 6 bases and J 7 bases, with 19 bases left between them. The CDR3 totals 15 residues. CDR3 loop: CASRHAGNVRNEQFF. Here the CDR3 DNA reads TGTGCCAGCAGACACGCAGGGAATGTTAGGAATGAGCAGTTCTTC.

A few counts support this clonotype. This chain connects TRBV18 to TRBJ1-2; D uncertain. CDR1 and CDR2 (germline): KGHSH, LQKENI. V shed 3 bases and J shed 2 bases, with 13 bases lying between them. The CDR3 sequence is 15 residues long. For the CDR3, the DNA is TGTGCCAGCTCACCTGTCCCCGGACGGAACTATGGCTACACCTTC. The encoded protein is CASSPVPGRNYGYTF.

The sample holds many counts of this clonotype. The V gene is TRBV14, the J gene TRBJ1-2, with D possibly TRBD1 on 6 matching bases. CDR1 is SGHDN and CDR2 is FVKESK in the germline V gene. The CDR3 has 12 amino acids. The V end lost 8 bases, the J end lost 2 bases, and 9 bases lay between the germline ends. The CDR3 DNA reads TGTGCCAGCGGACAGATGAACTATGGCTACACCTTC. Protein sequence: CASGQMNYGYTF.

This clonotype has ten or more counts. The chain couples TRBV7-2 to TRBJ2-3; 7 bases are a match to TRBD2. After removal of 2 bases from V and 3 bases from J, the junction contained 2 bases not matched to a gene. Germline V lookup: CDR1 SGHTA, CDR2 FQGNSA. The CDR3 is made up of 14 amino acids. The CDR3 spells CASSLSAGTDTQYF. In DNA form, the CDR3 reads TGTGCCAGCAGCTTATCAGCGGGAACAGATACGCAGTATTTT.

This clonotype was seen at least ten times. This chain joins TRBV27 and TRBJ1-5, with TRBD1 matching over 8 bases. CDR1 MNHEY and CDR2 SMNVEV come from the germline V gene (reference sequence). The CDR3 loop spans 13 amino acids. Trimming cost V 6 bases and J 6 bases; bases outside gene matches: 4. The CDR3: CASRAGGRQPQHF. CDR3 sequence (DNA): TGTGCCAGCAGGGCAGGGGGCCGTCAGCCCCAGCATTTT.

This clonotype was found many times. The chain carries TRBV19 and TRBJ1-2, with 8 bases aligning to TRBD1. Trimming took 6 bases from V and 0 from J; bases not matched to a gene: 6. From germline, CDR1 is LNHDA and CDR2 SQIVND (reference sequence). There are 15 residues in the CDR3. CDR3 sequence: CASRHRTGPNYGYTF. DNA of the CDR3: TGTGCCAGTAGACATCGGACAGGGCCTAACTATGGCTACACCTTC.

A few counts support this clonotype. The rearrangement joins TRBV30 to TRBJ2-1, with D possibly being TRBD2 (6 bases). Deletions cut 8 bases from V and 6 bases from J, with 20 bases between. The CDR3 is 14 residues long. The V gene's germline CDR1 is GTSNPN and CDR2 SVGIG (reference sequence). The DNA for the CDR3 is TGTGCCACTTACGGGACTCGACAAACCAATGAGCAGTTCTTC. It specifies CATYGTRQTNEQFF.

V and J are TRBV24-1 and TRBJ2-1; 15 nucleotides line up with TRBD2. The CDR3 loop spans 18 amino acids. Losses at the gene ends were 4 bases for V and 4 bases for J; bases not matched to a gene: 7. CDR1 and CDR2 from the germline V gene are KGHDR and SFDVKD. For the CDR3, the DNA is TGTGCCACCAGTGACCCTGGACTAGCGGGAGGGTCTTACAATGAGCAGTTCTTC. Translation gives CATSDPGLAGGSYNEQFF.

V is TRBV5-1 and J is TRBJ1-1; 11 nucleotides match TRBD1. The V and J ends lost 4 bases and 5 bases, in that order; junction bases with no gene match: 7. Germline V CDR1 and CDR2: SGHRS, YFSETQ. This CDR3 region has 15 residues. The CDR3 nucleotides are TGCGCCAGCAGCAAGGACAGGGGGCAGGGGACTGAAGCTTTCTTT. Its protein product is CASSKDRGQGTEAFF.

This clonotype was observed many times. This chain uses TRBV7-3 with TRBJ1-6; TRBD1 might be the D (5 bases). The CDR3 has 14 amino acids. Trimming removed 2 bases at V and 7 bases at J, with 9 bases between. Per germline, CDR1 SGHTA and CDR2 FQGTGA. The CDR3 loop reads CASSLAGGNSPLHF. The CDR3 DNA is TGTGCCAGCAGCTTAGCCGGGGGGAATTCACCCCTCCACTTT.

Ten or more counts support this clonotype. The gene calls are TRBV6-1 and TRBJ2-7; 7 bases are shared with TRBD1. After removal of 6 bases from V and 1 base from J, the junction contained 9 bases not matched to a gene. The V gene's germline CDR1 is MNHNS and CDR2 SASEGT. This CDR3 spans 15 amino acids. CDR3 sequence (DNA): TGTGCCAGCAGGACCGGGACAGAGTTTTCCTACGAGCAGTACTTC. Its translation is CASRTGTEFSYEQYF.

For this clonotype: This may be a read error: a much more frequent sequence differs by one nucleotide. The rearrangement links TRBV28 to TRBJ1-5; D is unclear. This CDR3 is built from 15 residues. Per germline, CDR1 MDHEN and CDR2 SYDVKM. The DNA of the CDR3 is TGTGCCAGCAGTTACAGTTTCTCCCCAACTCAGCCCCGGCATTTT. It is translated as CASSYSFSPTQPRHF.

This clonotype showed up just a few times. This chain connects TRBV29-1 to TRBJ2-2; TRBD2 agrees at 9 bases. The CDR3 has 14 residues. The V gene's germline CDR1 is SQVTM and CDR2 ANQGSEA. V gave up 3 bases and J gave up 8 bases; unmatched junction bases: 7. The CDR3 region is CSVEPGLAAGELFF. Here the CDR3 DNA reads TGCAGCGTTGAGCCGGGACTAGCCGCTGGGGAGCTGTTTTTT.

This clonotype was recorded a few times. V usage is TRBV30 and J usage is TRBJ2-1; D is perhaps TRBD2 (6 bases). Per the germline V gene, CDR1 is GTSNPN and CDR2 is SVGIG (reference sequence). Trimming removed 2 bases at V and 2 bases at J, with 13 bases between. CDR3 length: 15 residues. This CDR3 is CAWSRWLAPYNEQFF. CDR3 nucleotides: TGTGCCTGGAGTAGGTGGCTAGCGCCCTACAATGAGCAGTTCTTC.

This clonotype was observed many times. This chain joins TRBV7-2 and TRBJ2-5; 12 positions match TRBD2. CDR1 and CDR2 from the germline V gene are SGHTA and FQGNSA. Trimming cost V 3 bases and J 5 bases; bases outside gene matches: 4. This CDR3 is 15 amino acids long. CDR3 DNA sequence: TGTGCCAGCAGCTTTGGACTAGCGGGGTGGGAGACCCAGTACTTC. Translating gives CASSFGLAGWETQYF.

The chain combines TRBV29-1 with TRBJ1-1; D is unresolved. Germline CDR1 is SQVTM and CDR2 is ANQGSEA. Between the trimmed V and J ends, which lost 4 bases and 3 bases, there was a span of 9 bases. The CDR3 is made up of 12 amino acids. The CDR3 here is CSVAELYTEAFF. CDR3 DNA: TGCAGCGTTGCGGAGCTATACACTGAAGCTTTCTTT.

The V call is TRBV3-1, the J call TRBJ2-1; D is perhaps TRBD2 (6 bases). The CDR3 loop spans 16 amino acids. The V end lost 4 bases, the J end lost 2 bases, and 15 bases lay between the germline ends. Germline values: CDR1 LGHDT, CDR2 YNNKEL (reference sequence). CDR3 nucleotide sequence: TGTGCCAGCAGCCGTGGGAGGCAGGGCCCCTACAATGAGCAGTTCTTC. Translated: CASSRGRQGPYNEQFF.

This clonotype was observed many times. The CDR3 loop is CASSQDNLNGYTF. The CDR3 coding sequence is TGTGCCAGCAGCCAAGATAACCTAAATGGCTACACCTTC. The chain links TRBV4-2 to TRBJ1-2; D call uncertain. Germline CDR1 reads LGHNA; CDR2 reads YNFKEQ. Trimming left V 0 bases short and J 6 bases short, with 8 bases between. CDR3 length: 13 amino acids.

This clonotype was counted ten times or more. V gene TRBV14 combines with J gene TRBJ1-3; D not resolved. The germline CDR1 and CDR2 sequences are SGHDN and FVKESK. This CDR3 spans 15 amino acids. The germline V and J ends were trimmed by 2 bases and 0 bases, with 8 bases remaining between them. Here the CDR3 reads CASSQPGLSGNTIYF. The CDR3 nucleotides are TGTGCCAGCAGCCAACCCGGGCTCTCTGGAAACACCATATATTTT.

The genes are TRBV7-3 and TRBJ1-1, with 7 bases lining up with TRBD1. From germline, CDR1 is SGHTA and CDR2 FQGTGA. The CDR3 consists of 13 residues. V dropped 4 bases and J dropped 7; count of bases not matched to a gene: 6. In nucleotides, the CDR3 is TGTGCCAGCAGCTGGGGGGGGGACAGTGAAGCTTTCTTT. It yields the protein CASSWGGDSEAFF.